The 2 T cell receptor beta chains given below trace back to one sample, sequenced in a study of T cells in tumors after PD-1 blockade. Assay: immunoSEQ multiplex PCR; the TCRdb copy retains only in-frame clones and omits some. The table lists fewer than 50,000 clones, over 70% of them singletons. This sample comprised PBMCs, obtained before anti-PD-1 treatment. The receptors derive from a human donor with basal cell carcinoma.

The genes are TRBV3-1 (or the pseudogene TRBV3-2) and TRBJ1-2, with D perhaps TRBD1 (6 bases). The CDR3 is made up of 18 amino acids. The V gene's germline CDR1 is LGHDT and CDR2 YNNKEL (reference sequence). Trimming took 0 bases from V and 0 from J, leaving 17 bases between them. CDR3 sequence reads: CASSQEGTVQGANYGYTF. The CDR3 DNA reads TGTGCCAGCAGCCAAGAAGGGACGGTACAGGGAGCTAACTATGGCTACACCTTC.

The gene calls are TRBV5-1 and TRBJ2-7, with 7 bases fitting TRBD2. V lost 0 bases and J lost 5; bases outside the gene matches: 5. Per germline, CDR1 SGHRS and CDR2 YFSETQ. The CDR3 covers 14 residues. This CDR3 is CASSLVRGEHEQYF. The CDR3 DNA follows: TGCGCCAGCAGCTTGGTACGGGGGGAACACGAGCAGTACTTC. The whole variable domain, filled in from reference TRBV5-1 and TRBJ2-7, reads KAGVTQTPRYLIKTRGQQVTLSCSPISGHRSVSWYQQTPGQGLQFLFEYFSETQRNKGNFPGRFSGRQFSNSRSEMNVSTLELGDSALYLCASSLVRGEHEQYFGPGTRLTVT.